Listed below are T cell receptor beta chains from one sample, sequenced in a study of T cell responses to AZD1222 COVID-19 vaccine. Using immunoSEQ multiplex PCR, the repertoire was profiled, and TCRdb retains in-frame clones only, with some absent. The sample includes around 140,000 clones, about 82% seen only once; the top ten take less than 9.5%. The material was peripheral blood, obtained 28 days after the second dose of the MenACWY control vaccine. The receptors shown here come from an adult who received the MenACWY meningococcal vaccine as a control. Both conserved end residues are part of each CDR3. D genes are given only for firm matches. The size field is filled for only some rows; it gives once, few, many or a size class.

V: TRBV11-2
size: few
D: TRBD1
J: TRBJ2-7
CDR3: CASSSLPGQGAYEQYF
DNA: TGTGCCAGCAGCTCCCTTCCGGGACAGGGGGCCTACGAGCAGTACTTC

V: TRBV11-3
size: .
D: .
J: TRBJ2-1
CDR3: CASSPLGIDRSYNEQFF
DNA: TGTGCCAGCAGCCCCCTGGGGATTGATAGGTCCTACAATGAGCAGTTCTTC

V: TRBV19
size: .
D: TRBD1
J: TRBJ2-3
CDR3: CASSSQGAPSTDTQYF
DNA: TGTGCCAGTAGTTCACAGGGGGCCCCTAGCACAGATACGCAGTATTTT

V: TRBV4-2
size: once
D: .
J: TRBJ2-3
CDR3: CASSRLLVPRPSSTDTQYF
DNA: TGTGCCAGCAGCCGCCTACTAGTGCCCCGTCCCTCTAGCACAGATACGCAGTATTTT

V: TRBV10-2
size: .
D: .
J: TRBJ2-1
CDR3: CAISSSFFYNEQFF
DNA: TGCGCCATTTCTTCTAGCTTTTTTTACAATGAGCAGTTCTTC

V: TRBV3-1/TRBV3-2
size: .
D: .
J: TRBJ1-6
CDR3: CASSRQDSPNSPLHF
DNA: TGTGCCAGCAGCAGGCAGGACAGCCCTAATTCACCCCTCCACTTT

V: TRBV6-5
size: once
D: TRBD1
J: TRBJ1-1
CDR3: CASTSGQGRSEAFF
DNA: TGTGCCAGCACCTCCGGACAGGGGAGGTCTGAAGCTTTCTTT

V: TRBV10-1
size: .
D: TRBD1
J: TRBJ1-1
CDR3: CASSETGGVTEAFF
DNA: TGCGCCAGCAGTGAGACAGGGGGAGTGACTGAAGCTTTCTTT

V: TRBV28
size: once
D: .
J: TRBJ1-3
CDR3: CASSFLTGGFSGNTIYF
DNA: TGTGCCAGCAGTTTTCTCACAGGCGGTTTCTCTGGAAACACCATATATTTT

V: TRBV14
size: medium-sized
D: TRBD1
J: TRBJ1-1
CDR3: CASSQVTGLTEAFF
DNA: TGTGCCAGCAGCCAAGTGACAGGGTTGACTGAAGCTTTCTTT

V: TRBV11-3
size: .
D: .
J: TRBJ2-1
CDR3: CASSLGRSGDEQFF
DNA: TGTGCCAGCAGCTTAGGACGGTCGGGGGATGAGCAGTTCTTC

V: TRBV9
size: .
D: .
J: TRBJ1-3
CDR3: CASSVGGNTIYF
DNA: TGTGCCAGCAGCGTAGGTGGAAACACCATATATTTT

V: TRBV2
size: once
D: .
J: TRBJ2-7
CDR3: CASRVSSYEQYF
DNA: TGTGCCAGCAGGGTTTCCTCCTACGAGCAGTACTTC

V: TRBV24-1
size: .
D: .
J: TRBJ2-3
CDR3: CATSSGFTDTQYF
DNA: TGTGCCACCAGTTCCGGGTTCACAGATACGCAGTATTTT

V: TRBV27
size: .
D: .
J: TRBJ1-4
CDR3: CASRTGPSNEKLFF
DNA: TGTGCCAGCAGAACCGGGCCAAGCAATGAAAAACTGTTTTTT

V: TRBV27
size: once
D: TRBD1
J: TRBJ1-6
CDR3: CASSSGTGQGHSPLHF
DNA: TGTGCCAGCAGCTCTGGAACCGGACAGGGTCATTCACCCCTCCACTTT

V: TRBV24-1
size: few
D: TRBD1
J: TRBJ1-1
CDR3: CATSGTGDTEAFF
DNA: TGTGCCACCAGTGGGACAGGGGACACTGAAGCTTTCTTT

V: TRBV28
size: once
D: .
J: TRBJ2-5
CDR3: CASGDPYQETQYF
DNA: TGTGCCAGCGGGGACCCGTACCAAGAGACCCAGTACTTC

V: TRBV5-1
size: .
D: .
J: TRBJ1-3
CDR3: CASRLESSGNTIYF
DNA: TGCGCCAGCAGACTCGAATCTTCTGGAAACACCATATATTTT

V: TRBV19
size: .
D: TRBD2
J: TRBJ2-2
CDR3: CASSIGLAGQPNTGELFF
DNA: TGTGCCAGTAGTATAGGACTAGCGGGGCAACCGAACACCGGGGAGCTGTTTTTT

V: TRBV30
size: .
D: .
J: TRBJ2-1
CDR3: CAWSGQHGEQFF
DNA: TGTGCCTGGAGTGGGCAGCATGGTGAGCAGTTCTTC

V: TRBV28
size: .
D: .
J: TRBJ1-1
CDR3: CASSLRGGWTEAFF
DNA: TGTGCCAGCAGCCTCCGCGGGGGATGGACTGAAGCTTTCTTT

V: TRBV7-3
size: .
D: .
J: TRBJ2-1
CDR3: CASSSQPSVDEQFF
DNA: TGTGCCAGCAGCTCCCAACCGTCAGTAGATGAGCAGTTCTTC

V: TRBV12-5
size: once
D: .
J: TRBJ1-5
CDR3: CASGSDSNQPQHF
DNA: TGTGCTAGTGGCTCCGATAGCAATCAGCCCCAGCATTTT

V: TRBV19
size: .
D: TRBD1
J: TRBJ1-1
CDR3: CASSPTGTLAEAFF
DNA: TGTGCCAGTAGTCCGACAGGGACGTTGGCTGAAGCTTTCTTT

V: TRBV2
size: .
D: .
J: TRBJ2-7
CDR3: CASSEQRDTYEQYF
DNA: TGTGCCAGCAGTGAACAGCGGGACACCTACGAGCAGTACTTC

V: TRBV7-3
size: .
D: TRBD1
J: TRBJ2-7
CDR3: CASSLITGGEQYF
DNA: TGTGCCAGCAGCTTAATAACAGGGGGAGAGCAGTACTTC

V: TRBV18
size: .
D: .
J: TRBJ1-2
CDR3: CASSPNLPGYTF
DNA: TGTGCCAGCTCACCGAACTTGCCCGGCTACACCTTC

V: TRBV5-4
size: .
D: TRBD2
J: TRBJ2-5
CDR3: CASSRAGGQLETQYF
DNA: TGTGCCAGCAGCCGGGCGGGGGGGCAATTGGAGACCCAGTACTTC

V: TRBV18
size: medium-sized
D: .
J: TRBJ2-5
CDR3: CASSPTLGLQETQYF
DNA: TGTGCCAGCTCACCAACTTTGGGCCTCCAAGAGACCCAGTACTTC

V: TRBV3-1/TRBV3-2
size: .
D: .
J: TRBJ1-1
CDR3: CASSQSGSGNTEAFF
DNA: TGTGCCAGCAGCCAATCAGGGTCAGGGAACACTGAAGCTTTCTTT

V: TRBV5-5
size: .
D: TRBD1
J: TRBJ1-3
CDR3: CASSYLRGQVGNTIYF
DNA: TGTGCCAGCAGCTACCTTAGAGGACAGGTCGGAAACACCATATATTTT

V: TRBV2
size: .
D: TRBD1
J: TRBJ2-1
CDR3: CASSTPTGYGEQFF
DNA: TGTGCCAGCAGCACCCCGACAGGGTATGGGGAGCAGTTCTTC

V: TRBV5-1
size: .
D: .
J: TRBJ2-7
CDR3: CASSLEGYYEQYF
DNA: TGCGCCAGCAGCTTGGAAGGATACTACGAGCAGTACTTC

V: TRBV2
size: .
D: .
J: TRBJ2-3
CDR3: CARTTQGTSTDTQYF
DNA: TGTGCCAGAACGACTCAGGGAACTAGCACAGATACGCAGTATTTT

V: TRBV27
size: .
D: TRBD1
J: TRBJ1-6
CDR3: CASSYMTGPDSPLHF
DNA: TGTGCCAGCAGTTATATGACAGGGCCAGATTCACCCCTCCACTTT

V: TRBV18
size: .
D: .
J: TRBJ2-2
CDR3: CASSFTHTGELFF
DNA: TGTGCCAGCTCGTTTACCCACACCGGGGAGCTGTTTTTT

V: TRBV5-1
size: .
D: .
J: TRBJ2-3
CDR3: CASSPRPGPDTQYF
DNA: TGCGCCAGCAGCCCGAGGCCGGGGCCAGATACGCAGTATTTT

V: TRBV11-2
size: .
D: .
J: TRBJ2-7
CDR3: CASRRTEVYEQYF
DNA: TGTGCCAGCAGGAGGACGGAAGTCTACGAGCAGTACTTC

V: TRBV7-9
size: .
D: .
J: TRBJ1-1
CDR3: CASSPQGTEAFF
DNA: TGTGCCAGCAGCCCCCAGGGAACTGAAGCTTTCTTT

V: TRBV5-1
size: .
D: .
J: TRBJ1-2
CDR3: CASSLAVVGGYTF
DNA: TGCGCCAGCAGCTTGGCCGTAGTGGGTGGCTACACCTTC

V: TRBV19
size: .
D: .
J: TRBJ2-5
CDR3: CASSIDGGPGETQYF
DNA: TGTGCCAGTAGTATAGACGGTGGGCCGGGGGAGACCCAGTACTTC

V: TRBV5-5
size: .
D: .
J: TRBJ1-2
CDR3: CASSSGTGTVGYTF
DNA: TGTGCCAGCAGCTCCGGGACGGGAACCGTTGGCTACACCTTC